Below are 18 T cell receptor beta chains sequenced from a single sample in a study of early T cells in non-severe SARS-CoV-2 infection. TCRdb re-analysed the 5' RACE reads in MiXCR, keeping a single row per CDR3 protein. The sample contains 45,000 to 55,000 distinct CDR3 sequences, around 6% of which appear only once. The sequencing used whole blood, collected at baseline. Receptor source: an adult who was a healthcare worker with PCR-confirmed SARS-CoV-2 infection or an uninfected control (not recorded which).

This clonotype has at least ten counts. J is TRBJ2-7 and V is TRBV18, with no clear D. Germline values: CDR1 KGHSH, CDR2 LQKENI. V was pared by 2 bases and J by 3 bases, with 17 bases between. The CDR3 is 16 residues long. CDR3 sequence: CASSPTEKRGVYEQYF. Written as DNA, the CDR3 is TGTGCCAGCTCACCAACCGAGAAAAGAGGAGTCTACGAGCAGTACTTC.

The gene calls are TRBV27 and TRBJ2-7; 7 bases match TRBD1. The CDR3 consists of 15 residues. V was pared by 6 bases and J by 7 bases, with 15 bases of the junction left unmatched. Germline V gene lookup returns CDR1 MNHEY and CDR2 SMNVEV (reference sequence). The CDR3 bases are TGTGCCAGCAGGGAAGGGATGAGGGGGCGGTTTGAGCAGTACTTC. Its protein product is CASREGMRGRFEQYF.

This clonotype was counted a few times. The genes are TRBV7-2 and TRBJ2-7, with a weak D call TRBD1 (6 bases). The CDR3 loop spans 14 amino acids. Germline CDR1 is SGHTA and CDR2 is FQGNSA. Trimming removed 1 base at V and 4 bases at J, with 11 bases between. The CDR3 loop reads CASSLEGGRYEQYF. The CDR3 nucleotides read TGTGCCAGCAGCTTAGAAGGGGGAAGGTACGAGCAGTACTTC.

There are a few counts of this clonotype. The rearrangement links TRBV12-3 or TRBV12-4 to TRBJ1-5; D is unclear. With 5 bases removed from V and 0 bases from J, the gap between germline ends came to 11 bases. There are 15 residues in the CDR3. This CDR3 is CASSPRFGSNQPQHF. The CDR3, as DNA: TGTGCCAGCAGTCCCCGGTTCGGTAGCAATCAGCCCCAGCATTTT.

The table lists this clonotype with many counts. The gene calls are TRBV7-8 and TRBJ2-3; weak D call: TRBD1 (5 bases). Germline V gives CDR1 SGHVS, CDR2 FQNEAQ. V lost 4 bases and J 4 bases, leaving 9 bases between the germline ends. CDR3 length: 13 amino acids. The CDR3 region has the DNA TGTGCCAGCAGCTCAAGGGGTCCAGATACGCAGTATTTT. Translated: CASSSRGPDTQYF.

There are a few counts of this clonotype. The chain combines TRBV29-1 with TRBJ1-2; no firm D call. Germline CDR1 is SQVTM and CDR2 is ANQGSEA. Trimming stripped 0 bases from V and 2 bases from J, with 1 base between. The CDR3 contains 11 residues. Here the CDR3 reads CSVEDNYGYTF. CDR3 coding DNA: TGCAGCGTTGAAGACAACTATGGCTACACCTTC. Looking up the rest from reference TRBV29-1 and TRBJ1-2 gives the full variable domain: SAVISQKPSRDICQRGTSLTIQCQVDSQVTMMFWYRQQPGQSLTLIATANQGSEATYESGFVIDKFPISRPNLTFSTLTVSNMSPEDSSIYLCSVEDNYGYTFGSGTRLTVV.

This clonotype was observed at least ten times. The chain uses TRBV4-3 and TRBJ2-7; 9 nucleotides line up with TRBD2. Germline loops: CDR1 LGHNA, CDR2 YSLEER. Trimming at V came to 5 bases and at J to 5 bases, leaving 4 bases not matched to a gene. The CDR3 totals 13 residues. CDR3 DNA sequence: TGCGCCAGCAGCTCGGGACTAGCCAACGAGCAGTACTTC. It specifies CASSSGLANEQYF.

The sample holds many counts of this clonotype. V gene TRBV29-1 combines with J gene TRBJ2-1, with TRBD1 identical over 10 bases. The CDR3 runs 14 residues. J gave up 6 bases and V 6 bases, and 8 bases lay outside the gene matches. Germline lookup yields CDR1 SQVTM and CDR2 ANQGSEA. The CDR3 nucleotides read TGCAGCGTGATTGAGTGGACAGGGGGCAATGAGCAGTTCTTC. It yields the protein CSVIEWTGGNEQFF.

In this sample, this clonotype turned up many times. The V gene is TRBV7-2, the J gene TRBJ1-1, with D possibly matching TRBD1 (6 bases). From germline, CDR1 is SGHTA and CDR2 FQGNSA. The CDR3 runs to 14 residues. V was clipped by 1 base and J by 7 bases, with 13 bases between them. The CDR3 coding sequence is TGTGCCAGCAGCTTAGAGGGGGGGCCCGATGAAGCTTTCTTT. Translating gives CASSLEGGPDEAFF. The full variable domain, its missing parts supplied by reference TRBV7-2 and TRBJ1-1, is GAGVSQSPSNKVTEKGKDVELRCDPISGHTALYWYRQSLGQGLEFLIYFQGNSAPDKSGLPSDRFSAERTGGSVSTLTIQRTQQEDSAVYLCASSLEGGPDEAFFGQGTRLTVV.

The chain carries TRBV9 and TRBJ2-1; D possibly matches TRBD1 or TRBD2 (5 bases each). V was cut by 0 bases and J by 6 bases, with 13 bases left in between. This CDR3 contains 15 residues. CDR1 is SGDLS and CDR2 is YYNGEE in the germline V gene. Here the CDR3 reads CASSVGDQKGNEQFF. CDR3 sequence (DNA): TGTGCCAGCAGCGTAGGGGACCAAAAGGGCAATGAGCAGTTCTTC.

This clonotype has at least ten counts. The V gene is TRBV11-2, the J gene TRBJ2-7; D is possibly TRBD1 (6 bases). V was clipped by 1 base and J by 2 bases, with 12 bases between them. Germline V gene sequence: CDR1 SGHAT, CDR2 FQNNGV. This CDR3 contains 15 residues. CDR3 region: CASSLAGHAPYEQYF. The CDR3 region has the DNA TGTGCCAGCAGCTTAGCGGGACACGCTCCCTACGAGCAGTACTTC.

This clonotype was counted many times. V usage is TRBV21-1 and J usage is TRBJ2-1; TRBD1 is the table's D call, not checked against the DNA. TRBV21-1 is described as a pseudogene. This CDR3 has 16 amino acids. The CDR3 coding sequence is TGTGCCAGGATAAGAGGTCCGCGGCCCGGGGACAATGAGCAGTTCTTC. This encodes CARIRGPRPGDNEQFF.

This rearrangement joins TRBV20-1 to TRBJ2-3; perhaps TRBD1 as D (5 bases). Germline V gene data show CDR1 as DFQATT and CDR2 as SNEGSKA (reference sequence). V was pared by 6 bases and J by 4 bases, with 11 bases between. The length of the CDR3 is 12 residues. Here the CDR3 reads CSADSRADTQYF. CDR3 coding DNA: TGCAGTGCCGACTCCAGGGCAGATACGCAGTATTTT.

V and J are TRBV4-3 and TRBJ2-2; D possibly corresponds to TRBD2 (6 bases). V was trimmed by 2 bases and J by 4 bases, leaving 14 bases between them. The CDR3 consists of 16 residues. CDR1 and CDR2 from the germline V gene are LGHNA and YSLEER. As DNA, the CDR3 is TGCGCCAGCAGCCAACCCGGAGGGTTTGGCACCGGGGAGCTGTTTTTT. Encoded protein: CASSQPGGFGTGELFF.

This clonotype was counted between two and nine times. The CDR3 sequence is CASSPTTGANSNQPQHF. The CDR3, as DNA: TGTGCCAGCTCACCGACGACAGGGGCGAATAGCAATCAGCCCCAGCATTTT. The rearrangement joins TRBV18 to TRBJ1-5; 8 nucleotides agree with TRBD1. This CDR3 region has 17 residues. With 3 bases clipped from V and 0 bases from J, the junction kept 7 bases outside the gene matches. Looked up from germline, CDR1 is KGHSH and CDR2 is LQKENI.

This clonotype was observed a single time. The chain combines TRBV7-9 with TRBJ1-1; no reliable D call. The CDR3 runs to 15 residues. Deletions cut 0 bases from V and 3 bases from J, with 11 bases between. Germline CDR1 and CDR2: SEHNR and FQNEAQ (reference sequence). The CDR3 coding sequence is TGTGCCAGCAGCTTAGCCCTCGAAAGTGACACTGAAGCTTTCTTT. This gives the protein CASSLALESDTEAFF.

The chain uses TRBV20-1 and TRBJ2-1; TRBD2 matches at 14 bases. Unmatched junction bases numbered 6, after V lost 5 bases and J lost 0 bases. This CDR3 is 17 amino acids long. The germline V gene encodes CDR1 DFQATT and CDR2 SNEGSKA (reference sequence). CDR3 sequence: CSAWTSGGPSSYNEQFF. DNA of the CDR3: TGCAGTGCTTGGACTAGCGGGGGGCCAAGCTCCTACAATGAGCAGTTCTTC.

V usage is TRBV11-2 and J usage is TRBJ2-1; no reliable D call. Germline assignment: CDR1 SGHAT and CDR2 FQNNGV. CDR3 size: 15 residues. The ends were cut back, 5 bases at V and 6 bases at J, with 17 bases in the middle. As DNA, the CDR3 is TGTGCCAGCAGCGTCCTTAGGCACCCGTCCAATGAGCAGTTCTTC. It codes for CASSVLRHPSNEQFF.